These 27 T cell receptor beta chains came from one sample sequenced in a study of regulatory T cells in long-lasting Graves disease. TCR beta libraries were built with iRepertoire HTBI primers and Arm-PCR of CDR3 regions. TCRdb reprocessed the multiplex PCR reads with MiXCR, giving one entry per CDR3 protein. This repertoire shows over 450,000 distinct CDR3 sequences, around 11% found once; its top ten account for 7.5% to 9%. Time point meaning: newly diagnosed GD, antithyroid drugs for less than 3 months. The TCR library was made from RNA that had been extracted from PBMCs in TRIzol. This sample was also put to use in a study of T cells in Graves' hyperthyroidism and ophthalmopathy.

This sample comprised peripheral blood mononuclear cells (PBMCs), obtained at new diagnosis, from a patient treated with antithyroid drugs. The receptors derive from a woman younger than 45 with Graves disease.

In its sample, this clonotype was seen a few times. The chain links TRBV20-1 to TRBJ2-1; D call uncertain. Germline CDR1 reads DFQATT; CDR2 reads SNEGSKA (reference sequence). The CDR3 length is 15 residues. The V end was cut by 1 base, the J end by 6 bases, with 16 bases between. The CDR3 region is CSARGAPMGINEQFF. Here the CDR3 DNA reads TGCAGTGCTAGAGGGGCTCCTATGGGCATCAATGAGCAGTTCTTC.

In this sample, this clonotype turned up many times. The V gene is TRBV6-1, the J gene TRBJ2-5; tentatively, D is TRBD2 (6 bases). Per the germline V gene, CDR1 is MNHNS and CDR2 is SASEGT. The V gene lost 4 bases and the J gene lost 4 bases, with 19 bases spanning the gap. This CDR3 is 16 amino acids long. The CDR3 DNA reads TGTGCCAGCAGTGGCGGGGCCCTCGATCTAGGAGAGACCCAGTACTTC. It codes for CASSGGALDLGETQYF.

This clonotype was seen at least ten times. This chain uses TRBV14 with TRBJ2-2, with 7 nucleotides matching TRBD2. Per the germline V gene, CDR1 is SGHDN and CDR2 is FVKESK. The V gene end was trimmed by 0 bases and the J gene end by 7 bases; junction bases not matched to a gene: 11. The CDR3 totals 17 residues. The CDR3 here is CASSQDGAGPPVGELFF. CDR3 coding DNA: TGTGCCAGCAGCCAAGATGGAGCGGGGCCTCCCGTCGGGGAGCTGTTTTTT.

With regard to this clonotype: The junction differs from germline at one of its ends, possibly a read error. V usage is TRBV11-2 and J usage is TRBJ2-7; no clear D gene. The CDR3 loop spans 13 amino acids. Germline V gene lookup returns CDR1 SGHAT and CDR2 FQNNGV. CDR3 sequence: CASSLGSAYERYF. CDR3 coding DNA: TGTGCCAGCAGCTTAGGTTCCGCCTACGAGCGGTACTTC.

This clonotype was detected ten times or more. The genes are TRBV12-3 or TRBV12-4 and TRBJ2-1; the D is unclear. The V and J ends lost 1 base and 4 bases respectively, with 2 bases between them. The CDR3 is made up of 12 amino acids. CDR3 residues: CASSLDYNEQFF. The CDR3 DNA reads TGTGCCAGCAGTTTAGATTACAATGAGCAGTTCTTC.

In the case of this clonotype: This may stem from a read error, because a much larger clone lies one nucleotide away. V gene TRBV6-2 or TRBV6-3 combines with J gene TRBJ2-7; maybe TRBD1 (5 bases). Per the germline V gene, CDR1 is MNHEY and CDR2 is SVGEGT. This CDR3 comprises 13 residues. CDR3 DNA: TGTGCCGGCAGTTACTTCAGGGATGGCGAGCAGTACTTC. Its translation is CAGSYFRDGEQYF.

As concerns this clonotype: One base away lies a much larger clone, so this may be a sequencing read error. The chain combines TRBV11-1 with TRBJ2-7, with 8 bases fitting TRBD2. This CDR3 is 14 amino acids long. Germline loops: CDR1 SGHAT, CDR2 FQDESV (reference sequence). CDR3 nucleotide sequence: TGTGCCAGCAGCTGGGTTAGCGGGACCTATGAGCAGTACTTC. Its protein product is CASSWVSGTYEQYF.

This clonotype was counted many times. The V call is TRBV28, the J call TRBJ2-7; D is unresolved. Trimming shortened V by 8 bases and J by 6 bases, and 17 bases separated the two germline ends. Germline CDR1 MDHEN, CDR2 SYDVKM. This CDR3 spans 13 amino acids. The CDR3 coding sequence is TGTGCCAGCTCGAACCAACCTACGCTCGAGCAGTACTTC. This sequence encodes CASSNQPTLEQYF.

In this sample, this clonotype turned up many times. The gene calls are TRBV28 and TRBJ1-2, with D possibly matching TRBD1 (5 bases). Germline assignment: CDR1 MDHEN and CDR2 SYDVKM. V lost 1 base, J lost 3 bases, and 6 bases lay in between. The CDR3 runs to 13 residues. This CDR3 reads CASSLLQDYGYTF. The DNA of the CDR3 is TGTGCCAGCAGTTTATTACAGGACTATGGCTACACCTTC.

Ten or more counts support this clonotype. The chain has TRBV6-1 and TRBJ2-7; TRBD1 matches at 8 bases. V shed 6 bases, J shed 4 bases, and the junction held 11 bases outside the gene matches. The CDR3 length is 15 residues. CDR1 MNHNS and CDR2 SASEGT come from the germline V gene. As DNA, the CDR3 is TGTGCCAGCAGCTGGACAGGGTCCGGAGCGTACGAGCAGTACTTC. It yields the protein CASSWTGSGAYEQYF.

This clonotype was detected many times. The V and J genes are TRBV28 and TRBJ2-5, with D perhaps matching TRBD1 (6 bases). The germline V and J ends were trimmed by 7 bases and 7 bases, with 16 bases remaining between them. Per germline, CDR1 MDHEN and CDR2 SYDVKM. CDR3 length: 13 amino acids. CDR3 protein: CASISGQGGTQYF. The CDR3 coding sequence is TGTGCCAGCATTTCCGGCCAAGGGGGGACCCAGTACTTC.

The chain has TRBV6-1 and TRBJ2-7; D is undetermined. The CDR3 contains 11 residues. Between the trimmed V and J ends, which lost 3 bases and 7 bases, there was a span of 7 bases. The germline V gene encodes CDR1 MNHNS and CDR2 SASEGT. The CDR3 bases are TGTGCCAGCAGTGAGTTCTGGGAGCAGTACTTC. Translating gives CASSEFWEQYF.

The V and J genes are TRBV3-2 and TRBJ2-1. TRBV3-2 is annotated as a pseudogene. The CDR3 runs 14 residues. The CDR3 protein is CASSHEGFYNEQFF. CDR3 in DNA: TGTGCCAGCAGCCATGAAGGGTTCTACAATGAGCAGTTCTTC.

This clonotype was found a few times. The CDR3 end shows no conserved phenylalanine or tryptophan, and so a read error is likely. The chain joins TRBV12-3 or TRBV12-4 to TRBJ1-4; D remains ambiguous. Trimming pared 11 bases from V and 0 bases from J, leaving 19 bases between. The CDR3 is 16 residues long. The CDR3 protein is CALQPRYTPTNEKLFL. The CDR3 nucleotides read TGTGCCTTACAGCCTCGATACACTCCAACTAATGAAAAACTGTTTCTT.

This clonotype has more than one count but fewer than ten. The CDR3 reads CASSSAVSAGELFF. Here the CDR3 DNA reads TGTGCCAGCAGCTCAGCAGTGTCGGCCGGGGAGCTGTTTTTT. The chain has TRBV7-9 and TRBJ2-2; D is ambiguous. Between the trimmed V and J ends, which lost 4 bases and 6 bases, there was a span of 12 bases. Germline-derived CDR1 and CDR2 are SEHNR and FQNEAQ (reference sequence). The length of the CDR3 is 14 residues. The variable domain in full, with the rest retrieved from reference TRBV7-9 and TRBJ2-2, is DTGVSQNPRHKITKRGQNVTFRCDPISEHNRLYWYRQTLGQGPEFLTYFQNEAQLEKSRLLSDRFSAERPKGSFSTLEIQRTEQGDSAMYLCASSSAVSAGELFFGEGSRLTVL.

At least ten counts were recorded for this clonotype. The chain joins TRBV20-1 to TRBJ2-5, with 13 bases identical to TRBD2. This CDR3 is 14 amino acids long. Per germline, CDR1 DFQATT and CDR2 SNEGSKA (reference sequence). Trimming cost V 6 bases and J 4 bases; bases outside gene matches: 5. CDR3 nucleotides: TGCAGTGCACCGACTAGCGGGAGGTCAGAGACCCAGTACTTC. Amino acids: CSAPTSGRSETQYF.

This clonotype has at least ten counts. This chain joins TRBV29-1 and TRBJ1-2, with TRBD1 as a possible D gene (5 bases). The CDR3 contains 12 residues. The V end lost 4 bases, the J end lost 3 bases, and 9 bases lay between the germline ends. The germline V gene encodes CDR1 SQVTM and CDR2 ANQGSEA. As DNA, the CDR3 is TGCAGCGTTGGACAGACCCACTATGGCTACACCTTC. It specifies CSVGQTHYGYTF.

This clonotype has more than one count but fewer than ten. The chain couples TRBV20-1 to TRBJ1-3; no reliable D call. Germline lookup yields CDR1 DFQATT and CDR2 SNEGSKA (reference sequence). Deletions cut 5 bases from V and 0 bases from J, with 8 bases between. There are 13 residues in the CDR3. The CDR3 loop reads CSAAHFSGNTIYF. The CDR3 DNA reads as TGCAGTGCTGCCCATTTCTCTGGAAACACCATATATTTT.

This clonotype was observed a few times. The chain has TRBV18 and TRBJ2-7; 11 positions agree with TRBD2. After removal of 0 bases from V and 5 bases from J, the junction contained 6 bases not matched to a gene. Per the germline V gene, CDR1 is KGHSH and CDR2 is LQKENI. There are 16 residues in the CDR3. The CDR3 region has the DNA TGTGCCAGCTCACCACCCAGACTAGCGGGACCCCACGAGCAGTACTTC. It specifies CASSPPRLAGPHEQYF.

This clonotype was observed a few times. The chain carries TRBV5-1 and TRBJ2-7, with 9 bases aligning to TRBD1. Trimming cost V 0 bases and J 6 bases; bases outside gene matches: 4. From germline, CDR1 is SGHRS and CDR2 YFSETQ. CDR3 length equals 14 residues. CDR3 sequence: CASSLAGTGFEQYF. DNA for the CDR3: TGCGCCAGCAGCTTGGCCGGGACAGGGTTCGAGCAGTACTTC.

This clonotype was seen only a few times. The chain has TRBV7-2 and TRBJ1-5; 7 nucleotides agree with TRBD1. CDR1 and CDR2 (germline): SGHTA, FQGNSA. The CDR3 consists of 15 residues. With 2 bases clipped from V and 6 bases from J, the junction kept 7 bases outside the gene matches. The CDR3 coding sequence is TGTGCCAGCAGCTTAAGGGCAGGGGGAAGTCAGCCCCAGCATTTT. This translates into CASSLRAGGSQPQHF.

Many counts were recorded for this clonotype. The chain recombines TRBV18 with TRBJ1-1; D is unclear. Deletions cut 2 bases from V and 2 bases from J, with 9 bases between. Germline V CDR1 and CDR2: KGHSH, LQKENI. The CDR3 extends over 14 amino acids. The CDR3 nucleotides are TGTGCCAGCTCACCAGGGCCGGGTAACACTGAAGCTTTCTTT. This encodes CASSPGPGNTEAFF. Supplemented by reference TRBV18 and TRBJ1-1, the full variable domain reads NAGVMQNPRHLVRRRGQEARLRCSPMKGHSHVYWYRQLPEEGLKFMVYLQKENIIDESGMPKERFSAEFPKEGPSILRIQQVVRGDSAAYFCASSPGPGNTEAFFGQGTRLTVV.

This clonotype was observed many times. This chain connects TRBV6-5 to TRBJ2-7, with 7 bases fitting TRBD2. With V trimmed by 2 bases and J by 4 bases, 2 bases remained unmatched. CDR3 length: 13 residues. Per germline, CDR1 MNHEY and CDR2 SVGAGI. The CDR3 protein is CASSYPGGYEQYF. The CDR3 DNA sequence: TGTGCCAGCAGTTACCCCGGGGGGTACGAGCAGTACTTC.

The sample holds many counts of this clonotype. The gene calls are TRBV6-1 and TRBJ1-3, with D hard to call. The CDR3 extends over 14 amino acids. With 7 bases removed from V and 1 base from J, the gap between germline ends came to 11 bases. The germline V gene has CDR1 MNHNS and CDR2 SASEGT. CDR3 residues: CASTPGGSGNTIYF. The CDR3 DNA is TGTGCCAGCACTCCTGGCGGGTCTGGAAACACCATATATTTT.

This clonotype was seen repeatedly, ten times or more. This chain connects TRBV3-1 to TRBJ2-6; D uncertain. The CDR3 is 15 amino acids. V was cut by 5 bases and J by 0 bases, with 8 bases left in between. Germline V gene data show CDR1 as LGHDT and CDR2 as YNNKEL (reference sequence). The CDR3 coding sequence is TGTGCCAGCAGCACAGATAGCTCTGGGGCCAACGTCCTGACTTTC. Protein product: CASSTDSSGANVLTF.

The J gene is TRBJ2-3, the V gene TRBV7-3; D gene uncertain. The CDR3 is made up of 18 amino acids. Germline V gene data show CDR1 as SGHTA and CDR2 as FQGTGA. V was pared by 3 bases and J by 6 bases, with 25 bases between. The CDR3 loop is CASSFQSRTTTALDTQYF. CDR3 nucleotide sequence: TGTGCCAGCAGCTTCCAATCCCGGACCACAACGGCACTCGATACGCAGTATTTT.

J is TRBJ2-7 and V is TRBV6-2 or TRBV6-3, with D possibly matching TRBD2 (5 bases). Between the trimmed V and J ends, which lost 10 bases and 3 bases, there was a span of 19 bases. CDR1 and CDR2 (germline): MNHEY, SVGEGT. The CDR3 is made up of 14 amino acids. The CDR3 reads CAISPGFSLYEQYF. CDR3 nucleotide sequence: TGTGCCATCTCCCCGGGGTTTTCCCTCTACGAGCAGTACTTC.